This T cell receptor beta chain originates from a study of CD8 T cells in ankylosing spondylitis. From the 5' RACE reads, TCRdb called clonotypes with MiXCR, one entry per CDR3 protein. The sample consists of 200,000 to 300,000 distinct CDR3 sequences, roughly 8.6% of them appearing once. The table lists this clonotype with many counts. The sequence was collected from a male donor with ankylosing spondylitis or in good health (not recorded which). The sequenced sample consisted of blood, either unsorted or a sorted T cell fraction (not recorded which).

In nucleotides, the CDR3 is TGTGCCACCAAAGGTCGGGGTGATCCCTACAATGAGCAGTTCTTC. Protein: CATKGRGDPYNEQFF. The genes are TRBV24-1 and TRBJ2-1, with a possible D match to TRBD2 (5 bases). Trimming took 8 bases from V and 2 from J, leaving 15 bases between them. Germline lookup yields CDR1 KGHDR and CDR2 SFDVKD. The CDR3 runs 15 residues.